The 18 T cell receptor beta chains reported below all come from one sample, sequenced in a study of prognosis after radiotherapy for stage I lung cancer. The TCR beta CDR3 region was amplified from genomic DNA, with two rounds of multiplex PCR being used for the amplification. First-round PCR, the initial amplification, used primers specific to each TRBV and TRBJ gene. From the multiplex PCR reads, TCRdb called clonotypes with MiXCR, one entry per CDR3 protein. The repertoire has roughly 26,000 distinct CDR3 sequences, 30% of them found once; the top ten carry around 35%. The sequencing here drew on PBMCs, taken before or after stereotactic body radiation therapy (not recorded which). These receptors all come from a donor over 45 with non-small cell lung cancer.

V gene TRBV6-1 combines with J gene TRBJ2-2; D is perhaps TRBD1 (6 bases). V was pared by 7 bases and J by 13 bases, with 22 bases between. The CDR3 consists of 14 residues. Germline V lookup: CDR1 MNHNS, CDR2 SASEGT. The CDR3 sequence is CASKNNRAVVGLFF. The CDR3 DNA reads as TGTGCCAGCAAAAATAACAGGGCGGTTGTCGGGCTGTTTTTT.

V gene TRBV9 combines with J gene TRBJ1-3; TRBD1 matches at 8 bases. Trimming at V came to 4 bases and at J to 1 base, leaving 16 bases not matched to a gene. The CDR3 is made up of 19 amino acids. Germline V gene data show CDR1 as SGDLS and CDR2 as YYNGEE. The chain's CDR3 is CASSWKSLDRVGSGNTIYF. Written as DNA, the CDR3 is TGTGCCAGCAGCTGGAAGTCTTTGGACAGGGTAGGGTCTGGAAACACCATATATTTT.

This clonotype was seen at least ten times. The chain joins TRBV7-3 to TRBJ1-3; perhaps TRBD1 as D (5 bases). The CDR3 is 15 residues long. Trimming pared 8 bases from V and 0 bases from J, leaving 14 bases between. Germline V gene lookup returns CDR1 SGHTA and CDR2 FQGTGA. CDR3 sequence: CASRGISGSGNTIYF. The CDR3 DNA reads as TGTGCCAGCCGGGGGATCTCCGGCTCTGGAAACACCATATATTTT.

This clonotype was recorded at least ten times. The chain recombines TRBV7-9 with TRBJ2-3; D is undetermined. CDR3 size: 13 residues. Germline CDR1 SEHNR, CDR2 FQNEAQ (reference sequence). Between the trimmed V and J ends, which lost 2 bases and 4 bases, there was a span of 7 bases. As DNA, the CDR3 is TGTGCCAGCAGCTTAAGATTCTCAGATACGCAGTATTTT. Its translation is CASSLRFSDTQYF. Looking up the rest from reference TRBV7-9 and TRBJ2-3 gives the full variable domain: DTGVSQNPRHKITKRGQNVTFRCDPISEHNRLYWYRQTLGQGPEFLTYFQNEAQLEKSRLLSDRFSAERPKGSFSTLEIQRTEQGDSAMYLCASSLRFSDTQYFGPGTRLTVL.

In its sample, this clonotype was seen many times. The chain employs TRBV2 and TRBJ1-5; no reliable D call. Per the germline V gene, CDR1 is SNHLY and CDR2 is FYNNEI. V lost 1 base, J lost 9 bases, and 16 bases lay in between. The CDR3 has 15 residues. CDR3 region: CASSEDDQPRRPQHF. CDR3 coding DNA: TGTGCCAGCAGTGAAGATGACCAACCCAGGCGGCCCCAGCATTTT.

In this sample, this clonotype turned up many times. The chain combines TRBV6-1 with TRBJ2-1; 8 bases align to TRBD1. V trimming: 8 bases; J trimming: 2 bases; junction bases outside the gene matches: 5. The CDR3 covers 14 residues. Per germline, CDR1 MNHNS and CDR2 SASEGT. As DNA, the CDR3 is TGTGCCAGCCTCCCGGGACAGGCCTACAATGAGCAGTTCTTC. It specifies CASLPGQAYNEQFF.

In this sample, this clonotype turned up many times. The chain combines TRBV28 with TRBJ2-7; 10 bases are a match to TRBD2. Germline V lookup: CDR1 MDHEN, CDR2 SYDVKM. The CDR3 covers 13 residues. V shed 5 bases, J shed 4 bases, and the junction held 2 bases outside the gene matches. CDR3 DNA: TGTGCCAGCAGTCCTAGCGGGAGTTACGAGCAGTACTTC. This translates into CASSPSGSYEQYF.

This clonotype was recorded many times. V usage is TRBV2 and J usage is TRBJ2-7; possible D gene TRBD1, 6 bases. The V end was cut by 6 bases, the J end by 0 bases, with 12 bases between. The CDR3 loop spans 14 amino acids. The germline gives CDR1 SNHLY, CDR2 FYNNEI. The CDR3 region has the DNA TGTGCCAGCAGAAGCGACAGGTTCTCCTACGAGCAGTACTTC. It yields the protein CASRSDRFSYEQYF. Full variable domain (missing parts from reference TRBV2 and TRBJ2-7): EPEVTQTPSHQVTQMGQEVILRCVPISNHLYFYWYRQILGQKVEFLVSFYNNEISEKSEIFDDQFSVERPDGSNFTLKIRSTKLEDSAMYFCASRSDRFSYEQYFGPGTRLTVT.

This clonotype was seen many times. The gene calls are TRBV5-1 and TRBJ2-5; 10 bases line up with TRBD2. Germline assignment: CDR1 SGHRS and CDR2 YFSETQ. CDR3 length equals 14 residues. The V gene end was trimmed by 2 bases and the J gene end by 3 bases; junction bases not matched to a gene: 1. The CDR3 sequence is CASSFLAGEETQYF. The CDR3 coding sequence is TGCGCCAGCAGCTTTCTAGCGGGGGAAGAGACCCAGTACTTC.

This sequence joins TRBV5-6 and TRBJ1-6; D unresolved. The CDR3 spans 16 residues. Looked up from germline, CDR1 is SGHDT and CDR2 is YYEEEE. V shed 1 base and J shed 1 base, with 9 bases lying between them. CDR3 region: CASSLIRDSYNSPLHF. The CDR3 DNA reads as TGTGCCAGCAGCTTGATTCGGGATTCCTATAATTCACCCCTCCACTTT.

This clonotype was detected only a few times. CDR3 sequence (DNA): TGCGCCAGCAGCTTGGCCGGAGACCGGGGCGGTGAGCTGTTTTTT. Translated: CASSLAGDRGGELFF. The chain is built from TRBV5-1 and TRBJ2-2; D might be TRBD1 or TRBD2, each matching 5 bases. The ends were cut back, 0 bases at V and 11 bases at J, with 17 bases in the middle. CDR1 and CDR2 from the germline V gene are SGHRS and YFSETQ. The CDR3 length is 15 residues.

The rearrangement joins TRBV28 to TRBJ2-1, with a possible D match to TRBD1 (7 bases). Germline values: CDR1 MDHEN, CDR2 SYDVKM. V was pared by 3 bases and J by 5 bases, with 14 bases between. This CDR3 contains 15 residues. The CDR3 nucleotides are TGTGCCAGCAGTTTTGGGCCAGGGGGGAACAATGAGCAGTTCTTC. As protein: CASSFGPGGNNEQFF. The complete variable domain, with remaining parts taken from reference TRBV28 and TRBJ2-1, reads DVKVTQSSRYLVKRTGEKVFLECVQDMDHENMFWYRQDPGLGLRLIYFSYDVKMKEKGDIPEGYSVSREKKERFSLILESASTNQTSMYLCASSFGPGGNNEQFFGPGTRLTVL.

Details on this clonotype: A read error is likely here: a far larger clone is one base away. The V gene is TRBV6-5, the J gene TRBJ2-1; perhaps TRBD1 as D (6 bases). CDR3 length: 14 amino acids. Trimming shortened V by 7 bases and J by 3 bases, and 13 bases separated the two germline ends. Germline V gene data show CDR1 as MNHEY and CDR2 as SVGAGI. CDR3 in amino acids: CASTRDTYYNEQFF. The DNA of the CDR3 is TGTGCCAGCACTAGGGACACCTACTACAATGAGCAGTTCTTC.

The chain links TRBV5-1 to TRBJ2-6, with TRBD1 matching 7 bases. The CDR3 runs 17 residues. Germline-derived CDR1 and CDR2 are SGHRS and YFSETQ. V shed 1 base, J shed 0 bases, and the junction held 4 bases outside the gene matches. Written as DNA, the CDR3 is TGCGCCAGCAGCTTGACCCCAGGGGGCTCTGGGGCCAACGTCCTGACTTTC. As protein: CASSLTPGGSGANVLTF. The whole variable domain, filled in from reference TRBV5-1 and TRBJ2-6, reads KAGVTQTPRYLIKTRGQQVTLSCSPISGHRSVSWYQQTPGQGLQFLFEYFSETQRNKGNFPGRFSGRQFSNSRSEMNVSTLELGDSALYLCASSLTPGGSGANVLTFGAGSRLTVL.

This clonotype was seen a few times. This chain joins TRBV6-1 and TRBJ2-3; 9 bases map to TRBD1. CDR3 length: 15 amino acids. Germline trimming cut 6 bases from V and 2 bases from J; bases unmatched to any gene: 6. Germline V gene data show CDR1 as MNHNS and CDR2 as SASEGT. CDR3 residues: CASSPGQGDTDTQYF. CDR3 DNA sequence: TGTGCCAGCAGCCCGGGACAGGGAGACACAGATACGCAGTATTTT.

Of note for this clonotype: A single base separates this from a much larger clone, so it may be a read error. The gene calls are TRBV2 and TRBJ1-5; D possibly corresponds to TRBD1 (6 bases). V was trimmed by 7 bases and J by 0 bases, leaving 7 bases between them. The CDR3 runs to 13 residues. From germline, CDR1 is SNHLY and CDR2 FYNNEI. The CDR3 reads CASKGHSNQPQHF. The CDR3 DNA reads as TGTGCCAGCAAGGGACATAGCAATCAGCCCCAGCATTTT.

In its sample, this clonotype was seen many times. V and J are TRBV3-1 and TRBJ1-2; D gene unclear. Trimming removed 1 base from V and 8 bases from J, with 8 bases in between. The CDR3 runs to 12 residues. From germline, CDR1 is LGHDT and CDR2 YNNKEL (reference sequence). The CDR3 DNA sequence: TGTGCCAGCAGCCAAGGACCCGGCGGCTACACCTTC. Translated: CASSQGPGGYTF. Full variable domain (remainder filled in from reference TRBV3-1 and TRBJ1-2): DTAVSQTPKYLVTQMGNDKSIKCEQNLGHDTMYWYKQDSKKFLKIMFSYNNKELIINETVPNRFSPKSPDKAHLNLHINSLELGDSAVYFCASSQGPGGYTFGSGTRLTVV.

This clonotype was observed at least ten times. The chain has TRBV7-9 and TRBJ1-4; unclear D gene. Trimming pared 1 base from V and 4 bases from J, leaving 7 bases between. The CDR3 contains 14 residues. The germline V gene has CDR1 SEHNR and CDR2 FQNEAQ (reference sequence). CDR3 sequence (DNA): TGTGCCAGCAGCTTAGAACGGCTTAATGAAAAACTGTTTTTT. Its translation is CASSLERLNEKLFF.